This TCR beta chain originates from a study of vaccination and CD4 T cells after COVID-19. The germline V and J ends were trimmed by 1 base and 7 bases, with 7 bases remaining between them. The CDR3 runs to 12 residues. CDR1 and CDR2 from the germline V gene are SEHNR and FQNEAQ (reference sequence). Regarding time point: late sampling 161 to 241 days after vaccination in a few convalescent patients. Treatment reported: roughly ten-day PBMC culture with coronavirus spike peptide pools or control peptides (ViraFEST assay). The study sequenced cultured CD4+ T cell DNA using the Oncomine TCR Beta short-read assay. TCRdb independently ran MiXCR on the PCR reads; one entry per CDR3 protein. This table holds 25,000 to 30,000 distinct CDR3 sequences, approximately 40% found once. Of note for this clonotype: Antigen specificity is unknown.

The chain joins TRBV7-9 to TRBJ2-5; possible D gene TRBD2, 5 bases. This receptor was obtained from a human donor who had recovered from COVID-19. Sample: CD4+ T cells from blood, cultured in vitro, taken about 7 months after SARS-CoV-2 vaccination. The CDR3 DNA is TGTGCCAGCAGCTTAGATGAGGGGACCCAGTACTTC. Translation: CASSLDEGTQYF.